This TCR beta chain came from a study of T cell changes during pregnancy in multiple sclerosis. Some clones are missing from TCRdb's copy, which holds only in-frame ones; the method was immunoSEQ multiplex PCR. The sample records around 22,000 clones, 80% to 95% being singletons. The germline CDR1 and CDR2 sequences are MNHEY and SVGAGI. The ends lost 8 bases at V and 1 base at J; junction bases unmatched: 7. This CDR3 spans 15 amino acids. The sequenced sample was CD4+ T cells from peripheral blood mononuclear cells, obtained after pregnancy. This TCR was sampled from a female donor in good health, enrolled as a control in a pregnancy study. V is TRBV6-5 and J is TRBJ2-3; the match to TRBD2 covers 9 bases. CDR3 DNA: TGTGCCAGCGCGGGGGGGCTACTACGCACAGATACGCAGTATTTT. This sequence encodes CASAGGLLRTDTQYF.